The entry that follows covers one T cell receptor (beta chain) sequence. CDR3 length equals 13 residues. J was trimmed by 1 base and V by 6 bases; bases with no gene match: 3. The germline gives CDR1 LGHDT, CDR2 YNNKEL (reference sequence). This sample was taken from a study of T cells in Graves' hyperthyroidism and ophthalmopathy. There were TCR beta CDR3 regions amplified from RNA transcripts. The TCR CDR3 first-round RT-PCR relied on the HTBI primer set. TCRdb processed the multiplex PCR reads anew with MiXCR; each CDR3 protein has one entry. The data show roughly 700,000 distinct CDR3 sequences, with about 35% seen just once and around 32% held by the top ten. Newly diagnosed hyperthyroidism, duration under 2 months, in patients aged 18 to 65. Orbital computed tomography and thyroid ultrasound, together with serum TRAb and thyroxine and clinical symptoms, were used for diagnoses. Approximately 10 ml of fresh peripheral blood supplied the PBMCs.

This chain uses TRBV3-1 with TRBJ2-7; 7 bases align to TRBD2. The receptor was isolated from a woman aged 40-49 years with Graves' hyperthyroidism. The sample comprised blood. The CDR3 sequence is CASRSSGSYEQYF. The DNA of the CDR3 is TGTGCCAGCAGGTCTAGCGGTTCCTACGAGCAGTACTTC.